Below, 15 T cell receptor beta chains from the same sample are listed, as sequenced in a study of T-cell reconstitution after alpha-beta-depleted transplantation in children. Unique molecular identifiers tagged the TCRbeta library. TCRdb re-called the PCR reads with MiXCR, one entry per CDR3 protein. This table holds under 450,000 distinct CDR3 sequences, about an eighth found once. The input for sequencing was PBMCs, taken from the stem cell graft. The source of these receptors is a human donor who donated a stem cell graft to a child with Fanconi anemia.

This clonotype was seen more than once but under ten times. The CDR3: CASRNQGFNQPQHF. CDR3 DNA sequence: TGTGCCAGCCGAAACCAGGGGTTCAATCAGCCCCAGCATTTT. The chain uses TRBV27 and TRBJ1-5; D is perhaps TRBD1 (6 bases). The CDR3 totals 14 residues. V was cut by 8 bases and J by 3 bases, with 14 bases left in between. Germline V lookup: CDR1 MNHEY, CDR2 SMNVEV (reference sequence).

The J gene is TRBJ2-3, the V gene TRBV5-6; 9 bases match TRBD1. CDR1 SGHDT and CDR2 YYEEEE come from the germline V gene. J lost 6 bases, V lost 7 bases, and 12 bases had no gene match. This CDR3 has 15 residues. This chain's CDR3 is CASGMTGGSGDTQYF. The CDR3 DNA is TGTGCCAGCGGAATGACAGGGGGGAGTGGTGATACGCAGTATTTT.

In this sample, this clonotype turned up many times. This chain links TRBV5-1 with TRBJ1-1; no clear D. Germline V gene lookup returns CDR1 SGHRS and CDR2 YFSETQ. The CDR3 consists of 14 residues. V lost 1 base and J 3 bases, leaving 10 bases between the germline ends. The CDR3 DNA reads as TGCGCCAGCAGCTTGAAACGACCCGACACTGAAGCTTTCTTT. This gives the protein CASSLKRPDTEAFF. The variable domain in full, completed from reference TRBV5-1 and TRBJ1-1, reads KAGVTQTPRYLIKTRGQQVTLSCSPISGHRSVSWYQQTPGQGLQFLFEYFSETQRNKGNFPGRFSGRQFSNSRSEMNVSTLELGDSALYLCASSLKRPDTEAFFGQGTRLTVV.

The chain links TRBV25-1 to TRBJ2-3; D is perhaps TRBD2 (5 bases). The CDR3 has 16 residues. The germline V gene encodes CDR1 MGHDK and CDR2 SYGVNS. V lost 0 bases and J lost 2, with 12 bases in between. CDR3 sequence (DNA): TGTGCCAGCAGTGAATACTTCGCGGGTTCCACAGATACGCAGTATTTT. Translation gives CASSEYFAGSTDTQYF.

The CDR3 DNA follows: TGTGCCAGCAGCCAAGATGTGGGGACAGGGCCTACCTACGAGCAGTACTTC. Protein product: CASSQDVGTGPTYEQYF. The chain employs TRBV4-2 and TRBJ2-7; 9 bases fit TRBD1. The junction had 8 bases not matched to a gene; V was cut back by 0 bases and J by 2 bases. The germline V gene has CDR1 LGHNA and CDR2 YNFKEQ. The CDR3 consists of 17 residues.

Only a few counts were recorded for this clonotype. The chain uses TRBV5-1 and TRBJ2-3; TRBD2 agrees at 12 bases. Germline-derived CDR1 and CDR2 are SGHRS and YFSETQ. The J segment lost 7 bases and the V segment lost 4 bases, leaving 7 bases of the junction unmatched. The CDR3 is 15 residues long. CDR3 in DNA: TGCGCCAGCAGCGATCCGACTAGCGGGGGCTATACGCAGTATTTT. Its translation is CASSDPTSGGYTQYF.

This clonotype was recorded at least ten times. The CDR3 bases are TGTGCCAGCAGTTCGGCAGACGACTATAATTCACCCCTCCACTTT. Amino acids: CASSSADDYNSPLHF. The rearrangement links TRBV6-2 or TRBV6-3 to TRBJ1-6; no firm D call. This CDR3 is built from 15 residues. Germline V CDR1 and CDR2: MNHEY, SVGEGT. V lost 4 bases and J 3 bases, leaving 10 bases between the germline ends.

The gene calls are TRBV5-1 and TRBJ2-5, with D perhaps matching TRBD1 (6 bases). Germline assignment: CDR1 SGHRS and CDR2 YFSETQ. Trimming cost V 3 bases and J 4 bases, with 16 bases left between them. The CDR3 spans 15 residues. The CDR3 reads CASSSYADRRETQYF. The CDR3 bases are TGCGCCAGCAGCTCCTACGCGGACAGAAGAGAGACCCAGTACTTC.

This clonotype was observed a few times. This sequence joins TRBV5-5 and TRBJ1-2; 8 bases fit TRBD1. V trimming: 0 bases; J trimming: 6 bases; junction bases outside the gene matches: 16. The CDR3 sequence is 18 residues long. The germline CDR1 and CDR2 sequences are SGHKS and YYEKEE (reference sequence). The CDR3: CASSLGSLGQGSSDGYTF. The CDR3 DNA sequence: TGTGCCAGCAGCTTGGGGTCCTTAGGACAGGGTAGTAGTGATGGCTACACCTTC.

This clonotype was seen repeatedly, ten times or more. The V and J genes are TRBV11-1 and TRBJ1-2; no clear D gene. The CDR3 extends over 14 amino acids. The germline V gene encodes CDR1 SGHAT and CDR2 FQDESV (reference sequence). Trimming pared 3 bases from V and 2 bases from J, leaving 10 bases between. CDR3 sequence: CASSFPQTNYGYTF. For the CDR3, the DNA is TGTGCCAGCAGCTTTCCGCAGACCAACTATGGCTACACCTTC.

In this sample, this clonotype turned up many times. This CDR3 is CASSRATGGRNEKLFF. The CDR3 DNA sequence: TGCGCCAGCAGCCGCGCGACAGGGGGCCGTAATGAAAAACTGTTTTTT. The rearrangement links TRBV5-1 to TRBJ1-4, with TRBD1 identical over 10 bases. Germline V gene lookup returns CDR1 SGHRS and CDR2 YFSETQ. The CDR3 runs 16 residues. The V and J ends lost 4 bases and 4 bases, in that order; junction bases with no gene match: 7. Complete variable domain (other parts from reference TRBV5-1 and TRBJ1-4): KAGVTQTPRYLIKTRGQQVTLSCSPISGHRSVSWYQQTPGQGLQFLFEYFSETQRNKGNFPGRFSGRQFSNSRSEMNVSTLELGDSALYLCASSRATGGRNEKLFFGSGTQLSVL.

This clonotype was detected many times. The gene calls are TRBV2 and TRBJ2-7; D gene uncertain. The CDR3 runs 13 residues. Looked up from germline, CDR1 is SNHLY and CDR2 is FYNNEI. Trimming took 7 bases from V and 5 from J, leaving 15 bases between them. CDR3 sequence: CASTAWAGHEQYV. The CDR3 bases are TGTGCCAGCACGGCGTGGGCTGGCCACGAGCAGTACGTC.

J is TRBJ2-5 and V is TRBV30; 9 bases match TRBD1. V lost 0 bases and J lost 2; bases outside the gene matches: 4. CDR1 is GTSNPN and CDR2 is SVGIG in the germline V gene (reference sequence). This CDR3 has 15 amino acids. The CDR3 DNA reads TGTGCCTGGAGTGTAGGGACAGGGATACAAGAGACCCAGTACTTC. Translated, it gives CAWSVGTGIQETQYF. The complete variable domain, with remaining parts taken from reference TRBV30 and TRBJ2-5, reads SQTIHQWPATLVQPVGSPLSLECTVEGTSNPNLYWYRQAAGRGLQLLFYSVGIGQISSEVPQNLSASRPQDRQFILSSKKLLLSDSGFYLCAWSVGTGIQETQYFGPGTRLLVL.

This chain connects TRBV24-1 to TRBJ2-5; D possibly corresponds to TRBD2 (6 bases). Germline V gene data show CDR1 as KGHDR and CDR2 as SFDVKD. V lost 7 bases and J 0 bases, leaving 8 bases between the germline ends. The CDR3 sequence is 13 residues long. CDR3 in amino acids: CATRRGHQETQYF. The CDR3 region has the DNA TGTGCCACCAGGCGGGGACACCAAGAGACCCAGTACTTC.

On this clonotype itself: Being one base from a much bigger clone, this may be a read error. The chain combines TRBV20-1 with TRBJ2-1; 12 bases are shared with TRBD2. The CDR3 runs 17 residues. The V gene's germline CDR1 is DFQATT and CDR2 SNEGSKA (reference sequence). CDR3 residues: CCARRLAGGTPYNEQFF. The DNA for the CDR3 is TGCTGTGCTAGGAGGCTAGCGGGGGGGACCCCCTACAATGAGCAGTTCTTC.